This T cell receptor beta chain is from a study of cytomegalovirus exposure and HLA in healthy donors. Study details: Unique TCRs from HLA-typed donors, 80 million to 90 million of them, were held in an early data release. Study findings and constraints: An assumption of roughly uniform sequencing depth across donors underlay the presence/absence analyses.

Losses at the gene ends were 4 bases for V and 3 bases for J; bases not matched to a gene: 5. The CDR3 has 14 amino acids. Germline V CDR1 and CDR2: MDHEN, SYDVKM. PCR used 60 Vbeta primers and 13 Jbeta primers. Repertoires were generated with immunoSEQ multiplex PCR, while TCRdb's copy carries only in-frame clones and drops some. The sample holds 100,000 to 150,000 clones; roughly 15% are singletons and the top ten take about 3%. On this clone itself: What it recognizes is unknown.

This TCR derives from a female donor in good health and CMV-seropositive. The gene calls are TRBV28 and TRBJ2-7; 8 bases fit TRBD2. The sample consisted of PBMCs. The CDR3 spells CASSWARGGYEQYF. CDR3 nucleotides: TGTGCCAGCAGTTGGGCTCGGGGGGGCTACGAGCAGTACTTC.